Listed below are T cell receptor beta chains from one sample, sequenced in a study of blood T cell repertoires in COVID-19. Sequencing was performed with immunoSEQ multiplex PCR; in TCRdb, only in-frame clones are kept and a portion is missing. This sample has about 70,000 clones; 86% occur once, and the top ten carry less than 15%. The sequencing sample was made of peripheral blood. These receptors were collected from a human donor in a cohort sampled during active COVID-19. Both conserved end residues are part of each CDR3. The D gene is left open where the match is weak. Size tells how often a clone was seen (once, few, many) or the class of an expanded clone, and some rows leave it out.

D,V,size,J,CDR3,DNA
TRBD2,TRBV7-3,-,TRBJ2-3,CASSRLAGGADTQYF,TGTGCCAGCAGCAGACTAGCGGGGGGTGCAGATACGCAGTATTTT
TRBD1,TRBV11-1,-,TRBJ1-2,CASSLGQGDGYTF,TGTGCCAGCAGCTTGGGCCAGGGGGATGGCTACACCTTC
TRBD2,TRBV7-2,-,TRBJ2-7,CASSLASGGRWGEQYF,TGTGCCAGCAGCTTAGCGAGCGGGGGGCGGTGGGGCGAGCAGTACTTC
-,TRBV6-6,few,TRBJ1-5,CASSYSENQPQHF,TGTGCCAGCAGTTACTCGGAGAATCAGCCCCAGCATTTT
TRBD1,TRBV18,-,TRBJ1-6,CASSPRQGSSNSPLHF,TGTGCCAGCTCACCTAGACAGGGGTCCTCTAATTCACCCCTCCACTTT
-,TRBV18,-,TRBJ1-5,CASSPPGGGQPQHF,TGTGCCAGCTCACCACCGGGGGGGGGTCAGCCCCAGCATTTT
-,TRBV11-2,-,TRBJ2-7,CASSLAGGVYEQYF,TGTGCCAGCAGCTTAGCCGGCGGGGTCTACGAGCAGTACTTC
-,TRBV19,once,TRBJ2-5,CASSIGVGEETQYF,TGTGCCAGTAGTATTGGGGTCGGGGAAGAGACCCAGTACTTC
-,TRBV29-1,-,TRBJ1-1,CSTEGGFTEAFF,TGCAGCACCGAGGGGGGGTTCACTGAAGCTTTCTTT
-,TRBV6-5,-,TRBJ1-3,CASSYRGDRTGNTIYF,TGTGCCAGCAGTTATCGCGGAGATAGAACTGGAAACACCATATATTTT
TRBD1,TRBV19,-,TRBJ1-1,CASSPGDSDTEAFF,TGTGCCAGTAGTCCTGGGGACAGCGACACTGAAGCTTTCTTT
-,TRBV18,-,TRBJ1-6,CASSPQDSNSPLHF,TGTGCCAGCTCACCTCAGGACAGTAATTCACCCCTCCACTTT
-,TRBV7-5,-,TRBJ2-2,CVRSLLMLAGDNTGELFF,TGTGTCAGAAGCTTATTGATGCTAGCGGGGGACAACACCGGGGAGCTGTTTTTT
TRBD1,TRBV7-2,-,TRBJ2-7,CASSLGQGGYEQYF,TGTGCCAGCAGCTTAGGACAGGGGGGCTACGAGCAGTACTTC
TRBD2,TRBV3-1/TRBV3-2,-,TRBJ2-5,CASSQLAGQETQYF,TGTGCCAGCAGCCAACTAGCGGGGCAAGAGACCCAGTACTTC
TRBD2,TRBV9,-,TRBJ2-3,CASSVSGGAKDTQYF,TGTGCCAGCAGCGTTAGCGGGGGGGCTAAAGATACGCAGTATTTT
-,TRBV5-4,-,TRBJ2-3,CASNNRAGAGGDTQYF,TGTGCCAGCAACAACCGGGCGGGGGCCGGGGGAGATACGCAGTATTTT
-,TRBV5-4,once,TRBJ2-2,CALTRTDLNTGELFF,TGTGCCTTGACTAGGACGGACTTGAACACCGGGGAGCTGTTTTTT
-,TRBV28,-,TRBJ1-6,CASSFIGTSNNSPLHF,TGTGCCAGCAGTTTTATAGGGACATCGAATAATTCACCCCTCCACTTT
TRBD1,TRBV2,-,TRBJ1-2,CASSGQGVDGYTF,TGTGCCAGCAGCGGACAGGGGGTGGATGGCTACACCTTC
TRBD1,TRBV20-1,-,TRBJ2-5,CSTGVKTQYF,TGCAGCACAGGGGTGAAGACCCAGTACTTC
TRBD1,TRBV10-3,few,TRBJ1-5,CAISGDRGFSNQPQHF,TGTGCCATCAGTGGGGACAGGGGTTTTAGCAATCAGCCCCAGCATTTT
TRBD2,TRBV6-5,-,TRBJ2-3,CASRGSGARTDTQYF,TGTGCCAGCAGAGGAAGCGGGGCGCGCACAGATACGCAGTATTTT
-,TRBV29-1,few,TRBJ1-6,CSVGSAEGSPLHF,TGCAGCGTTGGATCGGCCGAGGGATCACCCCTCCACTTT
TRBD2,TRBV7-2,-,TRBJ2-3,CASSLVGGNTDTQYF,TGTGCCAGCAGCTTAGTCGGGGGGAACACAGATACGCAGTATTTT
-,TRBV29-1,-,TRBJ1-1,CSVSTGPNTEAFF,TGCAGCGTAAGTACAGGTCCGAACACTGAAGCTTTCTTT
TRBD1,TRBV28,-,TRBJ2-7,CASSLGGAQGGEVF,TGTGCCAGCAGTTTAGGGGGCGCACAGGGGGGAGAGGTTTTC
-,TRBV19,-,TRBJ1-5,CASSIWGRYRNQPQHF,TGTGCCAGTAGTATTTGGGGGAGGTATCGAAATCAGCCCCAGCATTTT
-,TRBV7-9,-,TRBJ2-2,CASSHERRGAGRGTGELFF,TGTGCCAGCAGCCATGAGAGACGGGGGGCAGGGCGAGGCACCGGGGAGCTGTTTTTT
TRBD2,TRBV5-1,-,TRBJ2-5,CASSGRSGGLETQYF,TGCGCCAGCAGCGGACGCTCGGGGGGGCTTGAGACCCAGTACTTC
TRBD2,TRBV28,few,TRBJ2-5,CASSFVSLAEETQYF,TGTGCCAGCAGTTTCGTGTCGCTAGCGGAAGAGACCCAGTACTTC
TRBD2,TRBV7-2,-,TRBJ2-1,CASSPGGLAGTDEQFF,TGTGCCAGCAGCCCAGGGGGACTAGCGGGGACGGATGAGCAGTTCTTC
TRBD1,TRBV29-1,few,TRBJ1-2,CSAQTGGDYGYTF,TGCAGCGCCCAGACAGGGGGCGACTATGGCTACACCTTC
TRBD1,TRBV9,-,TRBJ1-1,CASSPDRGDNTEAFF,TGTGCCAGCAGCCCGGACAGGGGAGATAACACTGAAGCTTTCTTT
TRBD1,TRBV4-3,-,TRBJ1-2,CASSQNRDRAFYGYTF,TGCGCCAGCAGCCAGAACCGGGACAGGGCTTTCTATGGCTACACCTTC
-,TRBV11-1,-,TRBJ2-7,CASSLAPNYEQYF,TGTGCCAGCAGCTTAGCCCCCAACTACGAGCAGTACTTC
-,TRBV4-1,-,TRBJ1-1,CASSIGGGPKNTEAFF,TGCGCCAGCAGCATCGGCGGGGGGCCGAAGAACACTGAAGCTTTCTTT
-,TRBV11-3,-,TRBJ2-7,CASSLVLAHEQYF,TGTGCCAGCAGCTTAGTCCTAGCACACGAGCAGTACTTC
TRBD2,TRBV7-2,-,TRBJ2-1,CASSLRLAGYEQFF,TGTGCCAGCAGTCTCCGACTAGCGGGGTATGAGCAGTTCTTC
-,TRBV7-2,-,TRBJ2-7,CASSLDRTPSYEQYF,TGTGCCAGCAGCTTAGACAGGACCCCCTCCTACGAGCAGTACTTC